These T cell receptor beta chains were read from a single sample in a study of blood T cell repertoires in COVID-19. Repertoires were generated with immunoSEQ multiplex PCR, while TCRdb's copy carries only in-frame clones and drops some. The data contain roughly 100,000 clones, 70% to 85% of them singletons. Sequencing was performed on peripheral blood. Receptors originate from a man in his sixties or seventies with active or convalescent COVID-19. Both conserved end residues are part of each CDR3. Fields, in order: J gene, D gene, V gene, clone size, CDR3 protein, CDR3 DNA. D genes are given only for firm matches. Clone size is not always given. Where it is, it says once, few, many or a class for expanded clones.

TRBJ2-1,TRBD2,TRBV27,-,CASSFGTGGRPFF,TGTGCCAGCAGTTTCGGGACGGGGGGGCGACCGTTCTTC
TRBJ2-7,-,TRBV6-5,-,CASSLGGLVSGEQYF,TGTGCCAGCAGCCTCGGGGGATTAGTCTCTGGCGAACAGTACTTC
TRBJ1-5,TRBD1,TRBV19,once,CASSTSGTGYFYSNQPQHF,TGTGCCAGTAGTACATCCGGGACAGGGTACTTCTATAGCAATCAGCCCCAGCATTTT
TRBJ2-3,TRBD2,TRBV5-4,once,CASSLQGLAASTDTQYF,TGTGCCAGCAGCTTGCAGGGACTAGCCGCTAGCACAGATACGCAGTATTTT
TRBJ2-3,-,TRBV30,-,CAWSVAGARDTQYF,TGTGCCTGGAGTGTGGCGGGGGCGAGAGATACGCAGTATTTT
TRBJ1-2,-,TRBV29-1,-,CSVARGYTF,TGCAGCGTTGCGCGGGGCTACACCTTC
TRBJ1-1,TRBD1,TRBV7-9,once,CASSIGGQVGTEAFF,TGTGCCAGCAGCATAGGGGGACAGGTGGGGACTGAAGCTTTCTTT
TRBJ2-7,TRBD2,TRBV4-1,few,CASSHASGSYEQYF,TGCGCCAGCAGCCACGCTAGCGGGTCCTACGAGCAGTACTTC
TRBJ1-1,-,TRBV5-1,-,CASSLGQGLNTEAFF,TGCGCCAGCAGCTTGGGGCAGGGCTTGAACACTGAAGCTTTCTTT
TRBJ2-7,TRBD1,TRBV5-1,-,CASSVGQGRFYEQYF,TGCGCCAGCAGCGTTGGACAGGGAAGGTTCTACGAGCAGTACTTC
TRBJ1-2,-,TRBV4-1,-,CASSQDGVGQTF,TGCGCCAGCAGCCAAGACGGGGTCGGCCAGACCTTC
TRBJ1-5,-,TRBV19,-,CASSWRTGQPQHF,TGTGCCAGTAGTTGGAGAACCGGACAGCCCCAGCATTTT
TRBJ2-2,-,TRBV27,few,CASSLVAGELFF,TGTGCCAGCAGCCTTGTTGCCGGGGAGCTGTTTTTT
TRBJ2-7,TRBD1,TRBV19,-,CASTRDRFTYEQYF,TGTGCCAGCACCCGGGACAGGTTCACCTACGAGCAGTACTTC
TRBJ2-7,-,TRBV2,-,CASMRIETSYEQYF,TGTGCCAGCATGCGAATTGAAACCTCCTACGAGCAGTACTTC
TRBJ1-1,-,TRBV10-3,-,CAITGTSGNTEAFF,TGTGCCATCACTGGGACATCAGGGAACACTGAAGCTTTCTTT
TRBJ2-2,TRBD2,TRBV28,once,CASKPPLAGFSGELFF,TGTGCCAGCAAACCCCCTCTAGCGGGATTTTCCGGGGAGCTGTTTTTT
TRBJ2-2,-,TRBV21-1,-,CASSKGWQGGPGELFF,TGTGCCAGCAGCAAAGGGTGGCAGGGTGGTCCCGGGGAGCTGTTTTTT
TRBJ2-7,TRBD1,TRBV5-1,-,CASRMQGADEQYF,TGCGCCAGCAGGATGCAGGGGGCCGACGAGCAGTACTTC
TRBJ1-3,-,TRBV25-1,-,CASSEPGSTGNTIYF,TGTGCCAGCAGTGAACCGGGGTCTACTGGAAACACCATATATTTT
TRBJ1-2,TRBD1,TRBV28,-,CASNSDRGYGYTF,TGTGCCAGCAATTCGGACAGGGGGTATGGCTACACCTTC
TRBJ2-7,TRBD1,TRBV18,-,CASSSFRDRGYEQYF,TGTGCCAGCTCATCCTTCCGGGACAGGGGATACGAGCAGTACTTC
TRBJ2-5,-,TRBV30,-,CAWSTDQETQYF,TGTGCCTGGAGTACGGACCAAGAGACCCAGTACTTC
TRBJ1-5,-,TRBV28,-,CASSFQGLGNQPQHF,TGTGCCAGCAGTTTTCAGGGGTTGGGCAATCAGCCCCAGCATTTT
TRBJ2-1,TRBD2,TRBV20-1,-,CSASSLAGGLNEQFF,TGCAGTGCTAGTTCTCTAGCGGGAGGGTTGAATGAGCAGTTCTTC
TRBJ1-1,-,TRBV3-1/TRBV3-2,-,CASSQLGLGTEAFF,TGTGCCAGCAGCCAGTTGGGGCTGGGCACTGAAGCTTTCTTT
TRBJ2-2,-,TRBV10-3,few,CAISGTENTGELFF,TGTGCCATCAGTGGCACAGAGAACACCGGGGAGCTGTTTTTT
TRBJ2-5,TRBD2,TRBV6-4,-,CASTGPLAGGRETQYF,TGTGCCAGCACCGGTCCCTTAGCGGGGGGGAGGGAGACCCAGTACTTC
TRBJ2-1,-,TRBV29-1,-,CSVVGGQTSSYNEQFF,TGCAGCGTTGTGGGGGGGCAAACGAGCTCCTACAATGAGCAGTTCTTC
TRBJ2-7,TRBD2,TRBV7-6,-,CASSPESGGYYEQYF,TGTGCCAGCAGCCCCGAGAGCGGGGGATACTACGAGCAGTACTTC
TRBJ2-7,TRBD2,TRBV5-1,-,CSAGGTSLYEQYF,TGTTCAGCTGGCGGGACTAGTCTCTACGAGCAGTACTTC
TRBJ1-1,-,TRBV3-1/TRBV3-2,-,CASSQGVTEAFF,TGTGCCAGCAGCCAAGGCGTCACTGAAGCTTTCTTT
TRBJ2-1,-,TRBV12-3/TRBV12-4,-,CASIFYNEQFF,TGTGCCAGCATATTCTACAATGAGCAGTTCTTC
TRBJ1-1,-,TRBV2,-,CASSERSGGRLRAFF,TGTGCCAGCAGTGAAAGGTCCGGGGGAAGGCTACGGGCTTTCTTT
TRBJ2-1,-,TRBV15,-,CATSREAAGAVGEQFF,TGTGCCACCAGCAGAGAGGCGGCAGGGGCCGTGGGTGAGCAGTTCTTC
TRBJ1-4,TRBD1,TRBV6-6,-,CASLRGYNEKLFF,TGTGCCAGCCTCAGGGGGTATAATGAAAAACTGTTTTTT
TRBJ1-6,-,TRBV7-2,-,CASSLRGRDSPLHF,TGTGCCAGCAGCTTAAGGGGGAGGGATTCACCCCTCCACTTT
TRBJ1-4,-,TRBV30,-,CAWSVGLTGEKLFF,TGTGCCTGGAGTGTTGGGTTGACGGGTGAAAAACTGTTTTTT
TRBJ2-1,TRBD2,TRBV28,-,CASSSPGRSYNEQFF,TGTGCCAGCAGTTCCCCCGGGAGGTCCTACAATGAGCAGTTCTTC
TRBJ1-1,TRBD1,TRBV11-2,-,CASSQTGRTEAFF,TGTGCCAGCAGCCAGACAGGGAGGACTGAAGCTTTCTTT
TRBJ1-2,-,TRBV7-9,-,CASSFGTSNYGYTF,TGTGCCAGCAGCTTCGGGACATCTAACTATGGCTACACCTTC
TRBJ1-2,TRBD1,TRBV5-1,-,CASSLEAGGRSGYTF,TGCGCCAGCAGCTTGGAGGCAGGGGGCCGGAGTGGCTACACCTTC
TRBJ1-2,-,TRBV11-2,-,CASSPGGGDYGYTF,TGTGCCAGCAGCCCCGGGGGTGGCGACTATGGCTACACCTTC
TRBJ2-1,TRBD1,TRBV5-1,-,CASSLRYRGHEQFF,TGCGCCAGCAGCTTGAGGTACAGGGGGCATGAGCAGTTCTTC
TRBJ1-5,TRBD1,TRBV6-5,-,CASRGTTGNQPQHF,TGTGCCAGCCGAGGGACGACAGGGAATCAGCCCCAGCATTTT
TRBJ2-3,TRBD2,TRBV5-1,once,CASSIGLAGPSTDTQYF,TGCGCCAGCAGCATAGGACTAGCGGGTCCTAGCACAGATACGCAGTATTTT
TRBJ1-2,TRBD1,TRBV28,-,CASTSPGQGPYGYTF,TGTGCCAGCACCTCGCCGGGACAGGGTCCCTATGGCTACACCTTC
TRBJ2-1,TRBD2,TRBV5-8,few,CASSLLSSGSWDEQFF,TGTGCCAGCAGCTTGCTTTCTAGCGGGAGCTGGGATGAGCAGTTCTTC
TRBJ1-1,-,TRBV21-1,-,CASSKGGGNEAFF,TGTGCCAGCAGCAAAGGGGGGGGCAATGAAGCTTTCTTT
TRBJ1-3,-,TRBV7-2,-,CASSFLGAINTIYF,TGTGCCAGCAGCTTTCTGGGGGCTATAAACACCATATATTTT
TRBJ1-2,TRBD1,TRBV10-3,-,CAIFRGTGFNYGYTF,TGTGCCATCTTCCGCGGGACAGGGTTCAACTATGGCTACACCTTC